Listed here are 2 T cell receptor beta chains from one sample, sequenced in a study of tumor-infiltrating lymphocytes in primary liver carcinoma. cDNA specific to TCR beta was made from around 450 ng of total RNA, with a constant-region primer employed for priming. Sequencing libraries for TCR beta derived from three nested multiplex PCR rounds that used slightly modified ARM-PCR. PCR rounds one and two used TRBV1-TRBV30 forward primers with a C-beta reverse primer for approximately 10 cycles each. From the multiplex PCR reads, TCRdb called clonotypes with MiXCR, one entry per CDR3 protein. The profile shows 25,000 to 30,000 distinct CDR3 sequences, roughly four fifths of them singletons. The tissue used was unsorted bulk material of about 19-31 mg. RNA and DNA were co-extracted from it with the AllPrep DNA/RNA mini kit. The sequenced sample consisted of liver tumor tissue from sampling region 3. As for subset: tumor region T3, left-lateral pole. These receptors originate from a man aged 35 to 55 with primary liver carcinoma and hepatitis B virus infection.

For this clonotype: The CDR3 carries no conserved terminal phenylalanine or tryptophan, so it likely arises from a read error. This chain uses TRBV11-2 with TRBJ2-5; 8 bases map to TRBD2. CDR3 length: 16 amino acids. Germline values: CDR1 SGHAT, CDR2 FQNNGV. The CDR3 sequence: CASNQTPGGGKQTQYV. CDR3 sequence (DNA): TGTGCCAGCAACCAAACTCCTGGCGGGGGGAAACAGACACAGTACGTC.

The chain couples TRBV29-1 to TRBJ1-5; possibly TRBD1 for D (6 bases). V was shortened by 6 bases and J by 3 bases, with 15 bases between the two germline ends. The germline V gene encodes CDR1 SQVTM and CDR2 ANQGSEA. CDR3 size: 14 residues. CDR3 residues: CSVRTGGFNQPQHF. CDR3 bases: TGCAGCGTGAGAACCGGGGGCTTCAATCAGCCCCAGCATTTT.